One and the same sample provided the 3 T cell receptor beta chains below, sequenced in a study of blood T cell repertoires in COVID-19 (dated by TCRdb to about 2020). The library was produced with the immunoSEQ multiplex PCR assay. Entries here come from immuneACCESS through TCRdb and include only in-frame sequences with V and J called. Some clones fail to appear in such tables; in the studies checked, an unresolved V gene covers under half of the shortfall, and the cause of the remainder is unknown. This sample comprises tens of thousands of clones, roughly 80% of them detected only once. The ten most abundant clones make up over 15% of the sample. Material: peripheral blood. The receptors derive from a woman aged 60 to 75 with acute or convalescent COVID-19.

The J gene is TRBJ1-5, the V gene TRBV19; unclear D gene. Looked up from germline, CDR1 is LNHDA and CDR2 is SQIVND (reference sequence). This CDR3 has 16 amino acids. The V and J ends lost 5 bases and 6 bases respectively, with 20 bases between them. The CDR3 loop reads CASSPPYLLGSQPQHF. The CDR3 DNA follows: TGTGCCAGTAGTCCCCCGTATCTTCTCGGGAGTCAGCCCCAGCATTTT.

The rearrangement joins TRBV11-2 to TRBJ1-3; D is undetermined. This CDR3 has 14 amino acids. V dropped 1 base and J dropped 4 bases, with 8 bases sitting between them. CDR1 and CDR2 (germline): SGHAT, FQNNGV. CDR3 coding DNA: TGTGCCAGCAGCTTAGGATTCAGGGGAAACACCATATATTTT. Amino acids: CASSLGFRGNTIYF.

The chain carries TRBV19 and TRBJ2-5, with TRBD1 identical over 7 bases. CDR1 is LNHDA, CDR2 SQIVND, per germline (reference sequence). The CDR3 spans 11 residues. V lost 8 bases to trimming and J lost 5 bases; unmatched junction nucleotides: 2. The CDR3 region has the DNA TGTGCCAGTCAGGGGGTGGAGACCCAGTACTTC. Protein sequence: CASQGVETQYF.